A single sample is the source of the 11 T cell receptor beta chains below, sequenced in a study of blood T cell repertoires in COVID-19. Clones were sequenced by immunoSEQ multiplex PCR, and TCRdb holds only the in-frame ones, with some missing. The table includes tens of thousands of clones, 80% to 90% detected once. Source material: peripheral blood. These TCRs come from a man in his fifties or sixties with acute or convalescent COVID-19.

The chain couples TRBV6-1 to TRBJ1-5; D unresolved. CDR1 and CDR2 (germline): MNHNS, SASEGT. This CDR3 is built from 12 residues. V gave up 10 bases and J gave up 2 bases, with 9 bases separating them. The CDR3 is CATNLGNQPQHF. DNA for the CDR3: TGTGCCACCAACTTAGGCAATCAGCCCCAGCATTTT.

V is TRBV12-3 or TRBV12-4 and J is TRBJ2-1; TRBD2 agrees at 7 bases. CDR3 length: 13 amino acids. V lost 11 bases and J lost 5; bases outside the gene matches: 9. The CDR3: CALLGEGNNEQFF. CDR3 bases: TGTGCCTTACTGGGGGAGGGTAACAATGAGCAGTTCTTC.

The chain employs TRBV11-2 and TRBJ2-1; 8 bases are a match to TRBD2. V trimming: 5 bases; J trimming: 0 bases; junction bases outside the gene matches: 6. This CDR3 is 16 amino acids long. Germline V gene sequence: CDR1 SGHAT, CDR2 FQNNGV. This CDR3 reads CASSPAGTSSYNEQFF. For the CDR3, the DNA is TGTGCCAGCAGCCCAGCCGGGACTAGCTCCTACAATGAGCAGTTCTTC.

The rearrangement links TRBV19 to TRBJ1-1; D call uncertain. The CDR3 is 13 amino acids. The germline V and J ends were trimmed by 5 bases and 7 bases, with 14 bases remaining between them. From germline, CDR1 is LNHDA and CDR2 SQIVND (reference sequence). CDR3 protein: CASSPVPGSEAFF. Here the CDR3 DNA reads TGTGCCAGTAGTCCGGTGCCTGGGAGTGAAGCTTTCTTT.

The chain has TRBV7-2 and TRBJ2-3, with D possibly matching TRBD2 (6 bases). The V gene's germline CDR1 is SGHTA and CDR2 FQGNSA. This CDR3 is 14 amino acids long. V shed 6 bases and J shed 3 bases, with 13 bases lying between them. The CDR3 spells CASRYRGGTDTQYF. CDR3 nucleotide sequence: TGTGCCAGCAGGTACCGAGGAGGGACAGATACGCAGTATTTT.

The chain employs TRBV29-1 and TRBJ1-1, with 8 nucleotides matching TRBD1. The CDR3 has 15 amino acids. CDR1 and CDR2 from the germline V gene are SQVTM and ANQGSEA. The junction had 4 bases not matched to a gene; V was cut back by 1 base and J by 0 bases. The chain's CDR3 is CSVEGQGAVNTEAFF. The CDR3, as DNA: TGCAGCGTTGAAGGGCAGGGGGCCGTGAACACTGAAGCTTTCTTT.

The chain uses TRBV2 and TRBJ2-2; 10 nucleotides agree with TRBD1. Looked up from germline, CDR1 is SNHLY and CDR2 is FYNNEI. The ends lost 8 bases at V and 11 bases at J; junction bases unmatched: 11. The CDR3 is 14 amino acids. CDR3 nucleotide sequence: TGTGCCAGCGGGGGGGACAGGGGCCCCCTCGAGCTGTTTTTT. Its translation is CASGGDRGPLELFF.

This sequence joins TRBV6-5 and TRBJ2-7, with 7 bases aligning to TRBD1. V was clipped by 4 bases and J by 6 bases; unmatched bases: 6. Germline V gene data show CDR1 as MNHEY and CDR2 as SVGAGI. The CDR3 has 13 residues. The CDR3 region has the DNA TGTGCCAGCAGTTCGTACAGGGGTGGCGAGCAGTACTTC. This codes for CASSSYRGGEQYF.

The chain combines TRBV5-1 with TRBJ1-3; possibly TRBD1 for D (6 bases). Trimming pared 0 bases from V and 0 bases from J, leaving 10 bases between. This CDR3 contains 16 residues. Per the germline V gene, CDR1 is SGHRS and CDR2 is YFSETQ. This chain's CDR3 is CASSLAGVSSGNTIYF. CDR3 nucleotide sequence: TGCGCCAGCAGCTTGGCAGGGGTCAGCTCTGGAAACACCATATATTTT.

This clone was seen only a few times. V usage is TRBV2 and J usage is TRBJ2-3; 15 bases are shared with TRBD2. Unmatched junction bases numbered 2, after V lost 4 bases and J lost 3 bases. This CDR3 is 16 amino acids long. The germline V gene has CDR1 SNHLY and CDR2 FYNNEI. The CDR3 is CASSAGLAGGTDTQYF. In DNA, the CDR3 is TGTGCCAGCAGTGCGGGACTAGCGGGAGGAACAGATACGCAGTATTTT. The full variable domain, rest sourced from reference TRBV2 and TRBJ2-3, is EPEVTQTPSHQVTQMGQEVILRCVPISNHLYFYWYRQILGQKVEFLVSFYNNEISEKSEIFDDQFSVERPDGSNFTLKIRSTKLEDSAMYFCASSAGLAGGTDTQYFGPGTRLTVL.

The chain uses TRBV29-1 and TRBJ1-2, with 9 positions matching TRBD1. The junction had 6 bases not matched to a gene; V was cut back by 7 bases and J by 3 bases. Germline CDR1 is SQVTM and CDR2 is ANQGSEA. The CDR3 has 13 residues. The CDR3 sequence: CSGRQGGDYGYTF. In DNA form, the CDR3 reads TGCAGCGGTCGACAGGGGGGAGACTATGGCTACACCTTC.